This T cell receptor (beta chain) was found in a study of blood T cell repertoires in COVID-19. Overall study: Recovered participants had two consecutive negative NP/OP PCR tests, healthcare professional clearance, or symptom resolution. From T cells, B-cell-depleted T cells, or PBMCs came the material, which was cDNA or gDNA.

This CDR3 has 15 residues. V was clipped by 3 bases and J by 5 bases; unmatched bases: 5. Germline V gene sequence: CDR1 SGHAT, CDR2 FQDESV (reference sequence). Original data processing: Quantification of nucleated cells was approximated via reference gene primer amplification. TCRdb keeps only in-frame clones here, not all; method: immunoSEQ multiplex PCR. The V and J calls and the clone size are those of that table, but D and trimming were determined from the DNA. The sample includes around 360,000 clones, about 90% seen only once; the top ten take around 2%. This clonotype originated in a man aged 35-49 years in a cohort exposed to, infected with or recovered from COVID-19 (not recorded which). The V call is TRBV11-1, the J call TRBJ2-5; the match to TRBD2 covers 11 bases. Sequenced material: PBMCs or T cells enriched from blood (not recorded which). This CDR3 is CASSFRTSGSETQYF. CDR3 coding DNA: TGTGCCAGCAGCTTTCGAACTAGCGGGAGCGAGACCCAGTACTTC.